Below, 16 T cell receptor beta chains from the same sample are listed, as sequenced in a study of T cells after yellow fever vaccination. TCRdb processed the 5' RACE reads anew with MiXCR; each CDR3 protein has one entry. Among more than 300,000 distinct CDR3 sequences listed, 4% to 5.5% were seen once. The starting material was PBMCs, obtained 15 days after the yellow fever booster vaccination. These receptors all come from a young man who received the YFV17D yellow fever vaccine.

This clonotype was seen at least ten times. In DNA form, the CDR3 reads TGCGCCAGCAGCCAAGATAACGGACAAGGTGCCCAGTACTTC. Amino acids: CASSQDNGQGAQYF. The J gene is TRBJ2-5, the V gene TRBV4-3; D might be TRBD1 (5 bases). The CDR3 runs 14 residues. V shed 0 bases and J shed 9 bases, with 14 bases lying between them. The germline CDR1 and CDR2 sequences are LGHNA and YSLEER.

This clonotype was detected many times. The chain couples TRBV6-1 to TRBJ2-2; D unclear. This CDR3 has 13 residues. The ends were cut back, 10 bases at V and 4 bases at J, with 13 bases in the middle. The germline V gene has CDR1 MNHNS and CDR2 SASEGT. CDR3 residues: CAIMDLSTGELFF. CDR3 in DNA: TGTGCCATCATGGACCTCAGCACCGGGGAGCTGTTTTTT.

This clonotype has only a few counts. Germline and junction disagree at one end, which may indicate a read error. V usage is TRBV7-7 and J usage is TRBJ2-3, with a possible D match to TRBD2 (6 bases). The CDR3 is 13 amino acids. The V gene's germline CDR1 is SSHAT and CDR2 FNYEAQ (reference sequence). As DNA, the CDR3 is TGTGCTAGCAGCCCCGGGAGTAGGAATACGCAGTATTTT. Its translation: CASSPGSRNTQYF.

The CDR3 nucleotides read TGTGCCAGCAGAGCCGGGACAGGGGACTCACCCCTCCACTTT. Its protein product is CASRAGTGDSPLHF. This sequence joins TRBV3-1 and TRBJ1-6; 10 bases fit TRBD1. This CDR3 contains 14 residues. Trimming removed 6 bases from V and 10 bases from J; junction bases left unmatched: 6. Looked up from germline, CDR1 is LGHDT and CDR2 is YNNKEL (reference sequence).

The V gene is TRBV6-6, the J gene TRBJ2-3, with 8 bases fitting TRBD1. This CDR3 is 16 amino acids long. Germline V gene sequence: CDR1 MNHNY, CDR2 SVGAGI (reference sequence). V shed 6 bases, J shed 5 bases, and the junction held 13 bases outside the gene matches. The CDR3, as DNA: TGTGCCAGCAGCCTCGTTCCAGGGGGCAGCGGAGATACGCAGTATTTT. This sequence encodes CASSLVPGGSGDTQYF.

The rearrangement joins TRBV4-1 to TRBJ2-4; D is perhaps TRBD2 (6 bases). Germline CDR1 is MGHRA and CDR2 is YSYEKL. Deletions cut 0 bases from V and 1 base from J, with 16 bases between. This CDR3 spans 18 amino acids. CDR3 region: CASSQDPRGKGAKNIQYF. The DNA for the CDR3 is TGCGCCAGCAGCCAAGATCCCCGCGGGAAGGGGGCCAAAAACATTCAGTACTTC.

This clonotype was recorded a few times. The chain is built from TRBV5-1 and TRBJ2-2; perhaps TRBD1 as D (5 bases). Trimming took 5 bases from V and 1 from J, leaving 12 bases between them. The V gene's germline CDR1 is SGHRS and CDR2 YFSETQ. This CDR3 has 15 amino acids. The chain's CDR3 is CASRGDRVNTGELFF. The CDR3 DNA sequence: TGCGCCAGCAGAGGCGACAGAGTGAACACCGGGGAGCTGTTTTTT.

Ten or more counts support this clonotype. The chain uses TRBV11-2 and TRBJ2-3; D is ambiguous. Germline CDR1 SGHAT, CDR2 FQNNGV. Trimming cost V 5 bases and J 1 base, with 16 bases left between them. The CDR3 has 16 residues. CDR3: CASSGRTTTGTDTQYF. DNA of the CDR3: TGTGCCAGCAGCGGTAGAACTACTACTGGCACAGATACGCAGTATTTT.

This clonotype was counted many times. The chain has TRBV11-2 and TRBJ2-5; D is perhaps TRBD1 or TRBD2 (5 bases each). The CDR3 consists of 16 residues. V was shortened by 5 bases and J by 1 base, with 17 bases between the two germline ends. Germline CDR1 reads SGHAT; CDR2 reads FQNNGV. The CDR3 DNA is TGTGCCAGCAGCCCGGGGCAAAGGGCGGCCCAAGAGACCCAGTACTTC. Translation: CASSPGQRAAQETQYF.

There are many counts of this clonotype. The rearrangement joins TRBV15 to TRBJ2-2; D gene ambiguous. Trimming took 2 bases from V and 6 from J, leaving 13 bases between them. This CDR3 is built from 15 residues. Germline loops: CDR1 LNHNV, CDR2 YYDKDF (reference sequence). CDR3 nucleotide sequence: TGTGCCACCAGCAGATCAAGGGCGCCGGCCGGGGAGCTGTTTTTT. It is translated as CATSRSRAPAGELFF.

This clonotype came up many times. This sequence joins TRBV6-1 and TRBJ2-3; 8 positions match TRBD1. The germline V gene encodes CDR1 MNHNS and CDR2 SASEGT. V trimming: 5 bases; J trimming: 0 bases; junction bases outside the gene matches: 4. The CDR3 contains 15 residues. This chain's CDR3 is CASSTQGVSTDTQYF. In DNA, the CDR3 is TGTGCCAGCAGTACACAGGGGGTGAGCACAGATACGCAGTATTTT.

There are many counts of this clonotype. CDR3 sequence reads: CASSLGTGGRVYEKLFF. CDR3 nucleotide sequence: TGTGCCAGCAGCTTAGGGACAGGGGGCAGAGTATATGAAAAACTGTTTTTT. The chain is built from TRBV7-2 and TRBJ1-4; 11 bases agree with TRBD1. There are 17 residues in the CDR3. With 1 base clipped from V and 6 bases from J, the junction kept 7 bases outside the gene matches. Germline loops: CDR1 SGHTA, CDR2 FQGNSA.

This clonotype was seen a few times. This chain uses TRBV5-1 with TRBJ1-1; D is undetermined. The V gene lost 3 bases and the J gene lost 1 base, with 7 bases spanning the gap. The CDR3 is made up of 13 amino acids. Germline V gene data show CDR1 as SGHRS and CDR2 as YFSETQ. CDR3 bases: TGCGCCAGCAGCTCCACCCAGAACACTGAAGCTTTCTTT. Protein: CASSSTQNTEAFF. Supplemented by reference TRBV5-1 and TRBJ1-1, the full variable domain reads KAGVTQTPRYLIKTRGQQVTLSCSPISGHRSVSWYQQTPGQGLQFLFEYFSETQRNKGNFPGRFSGRQFSNSRSEMNVSTLELGDSALYLCASSSTQNTEAFFGQGTRLTVV.

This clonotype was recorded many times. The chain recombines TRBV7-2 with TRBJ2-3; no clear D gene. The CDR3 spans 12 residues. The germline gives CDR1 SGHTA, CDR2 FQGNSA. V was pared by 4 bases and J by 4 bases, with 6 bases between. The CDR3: CASSSIPDTQYF. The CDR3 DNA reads TGTGCCAGCAGCTCCATCCCAGATACGCAGTATTTT.

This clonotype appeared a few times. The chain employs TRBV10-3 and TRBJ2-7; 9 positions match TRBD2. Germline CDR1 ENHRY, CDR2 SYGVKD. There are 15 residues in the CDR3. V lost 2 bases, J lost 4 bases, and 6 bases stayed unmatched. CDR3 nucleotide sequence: TGTGCCATCAGTGAGCCAAAAACTAGCGGGTACGAGCAGTACTTC. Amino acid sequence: CAISEPKTSGYEQYF.

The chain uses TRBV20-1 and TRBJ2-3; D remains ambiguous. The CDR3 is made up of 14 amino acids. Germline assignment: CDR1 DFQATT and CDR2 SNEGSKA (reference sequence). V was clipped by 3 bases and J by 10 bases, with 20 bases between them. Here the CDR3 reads CSASNWEKGFSQYF. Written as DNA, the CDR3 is TGCAGTGCTAGTAACTGGGAAAAAGGGTTCTCGCAGTATTTT.